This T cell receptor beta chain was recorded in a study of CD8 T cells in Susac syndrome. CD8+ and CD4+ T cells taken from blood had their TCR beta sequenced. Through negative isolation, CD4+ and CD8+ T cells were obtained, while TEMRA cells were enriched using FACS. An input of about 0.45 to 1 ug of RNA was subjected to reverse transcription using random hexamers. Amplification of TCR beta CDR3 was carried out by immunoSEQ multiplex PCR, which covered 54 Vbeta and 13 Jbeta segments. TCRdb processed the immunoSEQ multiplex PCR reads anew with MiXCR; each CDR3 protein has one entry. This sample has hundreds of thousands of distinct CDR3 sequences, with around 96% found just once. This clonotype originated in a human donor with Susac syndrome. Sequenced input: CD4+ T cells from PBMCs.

This CDR3 reads CAWSGEQGAKGNQPQHF. The CDR3 DNA reads TGTGCCTGGAGTGGAGAGCAGGGGGCAAAGGGCAATCAGCCCCAGCATTTT. The chain joins TRBV30 to TRBJ1-5; the match to TRBD1 covers 8 bases. This CDR3 spans 17 amino acids. Germline loops: CDR1 GTSNPN, CDR2 SVGIG (reference sequence). With V trimmed by 1 base and J by 2 bases, 10 bases remained unmatched. The full variable domain, its missing parts supplied by reference TRBV30 and TRBJ1-5, is SQTIHQWPATLVQPVGSPLSLECTVEGTSNPNLYWYRQAAGRGLQLLFYSVGIGQISSEVPQNLSASRPQDRQFILSSKKLLLSDSGFYLCAWSGEQGAKGNQPQHFGDGTRLSIL.